Included here is one T cell receptor (beta chain) sequence, with context. Its target is unknown. This sample was included in a study of human T cells and chemical hapten exposure. About the research overall: On the upper back, patch tests were applied with 0.01% DPC and read at 6 days. Study-wide findings and caveats: Counts of TCRs above 1 in 1000 frequency stayed unchanged with DPC sensitization.

The time point here: patch test 2, 6 weeks after DPC sensitization. The treatment here: therapeutic diphenylcyclopropenone sensitization with weekly scalp DPC. Ahead of applying each patch test, blood was sampled. TCRdb fed the RACE reads into MiXCR, producing one record per CDR3 protein. The profile covers tens of thousands of distinct CDR3 sequences, with 9.5% to 10% appearing a single time and 1.5% to 2% taken by the ten largest. The CDR3 spans 15 residues. From germline, CDR1 is SEHNR and CDR2 FQNEAQ (reference sequence). Trimming removed 5 bases at V and 3 bases at J, with 14 bases between. The chain joins TRBV7-9 to TRBJ2-1; TRBD2 might be the D (5 bases). Sequencing used whole blood, obtained in connection with sensitization to the hapten diphenylcyclopropenone (DPC). This TCR came from a woman between 50 and 59 years old with alopecia areata. Some clones in this sample may be carry-over from other donors' samples. CDR3 DNA: TGTGCCAGCAGCGGAGGCCCCGTGGTCTACAATGAGCAGTTCTTC. This encodes CASSGGPVVYNEQFF. Full variable domain (missing parts from reference TRBV7-9 and TRBJ2-1): DTGVSQNPRHKITKRGQNVTFRCDPISEHNRLYWYRQTLGQGPEFLTYFQNEAQLEKSRLLSDRFSAERPKGSFSTLEIQRTEQGDSAMYLCASSGGPVVYNEQFFGPGTRLTVL.